This TCR beta chain appears in the sequencing data of a study of cytomegalovirus exposure and HLA in healthy donors. The PCR made use of 60 Vbeta and 13 Jbeta primers. The method was immunoSEQ multiplex PCR; TCRdb's version includes in-frame clones alone and lacks a portion of them. The table records 200,000 to 250,000 clones, more than 70% of them present only once. Per germline, CDR1 SGHRS and CDR2 YFSETQ. Trimming took 1 base from V and 0 from J, leaving 9 bases between them. This CDR3 spans 15 amino acids. J is TRBJ2-3 and V is TRBV5-1; TRBD1 might be the D (6 bases). Source material: PBMCs. This TCR came from a human donor in good health. In DNA form, the CDR3 reads TGCGCCAGCAGCTTGTGGACAGAAAGCACAGATACGCAGTATTTT. This encodes CASSLWTESTDTQYF.